This TCR beta chain derives from a study of spatial heterogeneity in lung cancer (dated by TCRdb to 2018 to 2020). The study in broad terms: Beta-chain transcripts were consistently detected in greater numbers than alpha-chain transcripts, which likely reflected higher beta-chain transcript abundance. TCR transcript counts in tumor regions correlated strongly with a T cell transcriptional module score from matched bulk RNA-seq. In the raw uncorrected reads, each unique combination of TCR and UMI appeared more than ten times on average. The study quantitatively compared TCR alpha and beta repertoires across multiple tumor regions, matched nontumor lung and blood in non-small cell lung cancer. Nonsynonymous mutation counts, determined by whole-exome sequencing of tumor tissue, were related to TCR repertoire features. At surgery, hundreds of tumor regions, around 65 matched nontumor lung samples and 56 PBMC samples were TCR-sequenced for both alpha and beta chains.

The germline V gene encodes CDR1 SGHTA and CDR2 FQGNSA. V drops 5 bases and J drops 4 bases, leaving 12 bases in between. The CDR3 covers 13 residues, taking in both the cysteine and the phenylalanine. CDR3 DNA is the only sequence kept; it has 39 bases, read in frame from the first base. Library preparation employed 5' RACE. The instrument given in TCRdb is NextSeq 500. The TCR library protocol attached a unique molecular identifier to each TCR cDNA molecule to allow correction of PCR and sequencing errors. As for the original processing: Decombinator tools were used for TCR identification, UMI-based error correction and CDR3 extraction. TCRs above a frequency of 2 per 1,000, corresponding to the top 1% of the tumor frequency distribution, were defined as expanded. Expanded tumor TCRs were classed as regional if statistically deemed absent (corrected P<0.05) from at least one tumor region, otherwise ubiquitous. Renyi diversity was calculated using the R vegan package after each repertoire was subsampled 100 times to 5,000 TCRs. CDR3 similarity networks were built from amino acid triplet string-kernel similarity, with CDR3s being connected when pairwise similarity was above 0.82. TCRdb cleaned the public reads at Q25 with fastp, built clones with MiXCR and kept in-frame beta chains. Each entry merges the rows of one CDR3 protein and shows their most common DNA and genes. These V and J calls derive from TCRdb rather than the authors' analysis. The sample has about 14,000 distinct CDR3 sequences on record, roughly 4.7% of them singletons. The ten largest clones represent around 18% of the sample.

Within its sample, this clonotype is medium-sized (0.01 to 0.1%). Its antigen is not yet known. Base qualities were left out, and no much larger clone turns up one base away. This beta chain is an unintended read in a library built for alpha chains; its size means little. Sample time point, as interpreted from the label and publication: sample taken at primary tumor resection. Donors were over 60 patients with early-stage, untreated non-small cell lung cancer from the lung TRACERx cohort. TCR sequencing used whole RNA extracted from tumor and nontumor lung tissue, or from cryopreserved PBMC samples, without cell sorting. A patient was chosen for TCR sequencing only when enough RNA was available from at least two tumor regions. Tumor and adjacent nontumor lung specimens were reviewed by a lung pathologist before selection. General conclusions and limits of the study: The number of expanded intratumoral alpha and beta TCRs correlated with the tumor nonsynonymous mutation count. The count of ubiquitous expanded TCRs correlated with the count of ubiquitous nonsynonymous mutations, and the count of regional expanded TCRs correlated with the count of regional nonsynonymous mutations. TCR-seq coverage of tumor T cells was estimated to be only about 6.7% for alpha chains and more than 11% for beta chains. Additional single-cell paired TCR alpha and beta sequencing was considered necessary to confirm, at a functional level, the hypothesis that regional TCRs recognize regional mutations.

Here the chain combines TRBV7-2 and TRBJ2-7; TRBD1 is perhaps the D gene, given 5 matching bases. This TCR derives from a female donor with early-stage non-small cell lung cancer. Sequencing used lung tumor tissue, obtained at surgery. In nucleotides, the sequence is TGTGCCAGCAGCGGCCGACAGCTTTACGAGCAGTACTTC. Its protein is CASSGRQLYEQYF.